The present TCR beta chain was sequenced within a study of OX40 agonist ivuxolimab in advanced cancers. Study-wide context: A mean age of about 59 years, range roughly 20 to 90, was recorded, and 70% to 85% were male.

The germline V gene has CDR1 SGHVS and CDR2 FNYEAQ. Losses at the gene ends were 3 bases for V and 8 bases for J; bases not matched to a gene: 3. The CDR3 loop spans 13 amino acids. TCRdb's copy holds only in-frame clones and misses some; the assay was immunoSEQ multiplex PCR. The sample lists fewer than 100,000 clones, approximately 80% occurring once. The origin of this receptor is an adult with an advanced solid tumor such as melanoma, head and neck, liver or kidney cancer. This material consisted of CD4+ or CD8+ T cells sorted from blood, taken in a trial of the OX40 agonist ivuxolimab. The V call is TRBV7-6, the J call TRBJ2-1; 8 bases align to TRBD2. CDR3 DNA sequence: TGTGCCAGCAGCTTCACTAGCGGTTATGAGCAGTTCTTC. Translating it yields CASSFTSGYEQFF.